Below, one TCR beta chain is given with its context. This specimen comes from a study of shared clonotypes between healthy human individuals. Researchers ran the assay at a deep level. The repertoire was sequenced with immunoSEQ multiplex PCR; TCRdb's copy has only in-frame clones and lacks some. The sample lists around 530,000 clones; around 77% were seen once. The ends lost 6 bases at V and 6 bases at J; junction bases unmatched: 5. This CDR3 is built from 14 residues. Per germline, CDR1 MNHNY and CDR2 SVGAGI (reference sequence). J is TRBJ2-1 and V is TRBV6-6; TRBD2 matches 10 bases. The sample was PBMCs. The receptor's source is a woman aged 40 to 50 in good health. Some clones in this sample may be carry-over from other donors' samples. CDR3 loop: CASREREGPNEQFF. CDR3 sequence (DNA): TGTGCCAGCAGGGAGCGGGAGGGCCCCAATGAGCAGTTCTTC.